The rows below give T cell receptor beta chains drawn from one sample of a study of Ad26.COV2.S vaccination and SARS-CoV-2 variants. The assay was immunoSEQ multiplex PCR, and TCRdb's table has in-frame clones only and misses some. Found here are around 450,000 clones, approximately 89% of them singletons; the top ten hold approximately 2.5%. The specimen was peripheral blood, collected in a trial of Ad26.COV2.S vaccine versus placebo. These receptor sequences come from a person aged 18 to 65 who received the Ad26.COV2.S COVID-19 vaccine or a placebo. The CDR3 runs from the conserved cysteine through the conserved F or W. D genes are given only for firm matches. Part of the rows lack a size; the others show once, few, many or a class for expanded clones.

size,V,J,D,DNA,CDR3
NA,TRBV9,TRBJ1-1,TRBD1,TGTGCCAGCAGCAGGGGGACAGCGAACACTGAAGCTTTCTTT,CASSRGTANTEAFF
once,TRBV4-3,TRBJ2-1,NA,TGCGCCAGCAGCCTCTCAGGACTGGAAAAATCCTTTAACAATGAGCAGTTCTTC,CASSLSGLEKSFNNEQFF
NA,TRBV5-8,TRBJ1-6,NA,TGTGCCAGCAGCGGCGGGACTGCGGATTCACCCCTCCACTTT,CASSGGTADSPLHF
few,TRBV14,TRBJ2-7,TRBD1,TGTGCCAGCAGCCAGAAATACCGACAGGGCAGCTCCTACGAGCAGTACTTC,CASSQKYRQGSSYEQYF
NA,TRBV4-3,TRBJ2-2,TRBD1,TGCGCCAGCAGCCGCTGGACAGGGCGGCCCGGGGAGCTGTTTTTT,CASSRWTGRPGELFF
few,TRBV5-4,TRBJ1-6,TRBD1,TGTGCCAGCTCTCCTACTCCGGGACAGGGGGTATCACCCCTCCACTTT,CASSPTPGQGVSPLHF
NA,TRBV29-1,TRBJ1-5,NA,TGCAGCGTTAAAGGGGATAGCAATCAGCCCCAGCATTTT,CSVKGDSNQPQHF
few,TRBV19,TRBJ1-5,NA,TGTGCCAGTAGTATAAGGCGGCAGGGGCATCAGCCCCAGCATTTT,CASSIRRQGHQPQHF
NA,TRBV30,TRBJ2-2,NA,TGTGCCTGGAATACCAGGCCCGGGGAGCTGTTTTTT,CAWNTRPGELFF
NA,TRBV3-1/TRBV3-2,TRBJ2-5,TRBD2,TGTGCCAGCAGCCAAAGTCTAGCGGGGGGGCTGGAGACCCAGTACTTC,CASSQSLAGGLETQYF
once,TRBV2,TRBJ2-2,NA,TGTGCCAGCCTCACGGGTTCCTGGGGGACCGGGGAGCTGTTTTTT,CASLTGSWGTGELFF
NA,TRBV6-5,TRBJ2-7,NA,TGTGCCAGCAGTTGGGGGGAGGAAGAGGAGCAGTACTTC,CASSWGEEEEQYF
NA,TRBV7-6,TRBJ2-5,NA,TGTGCCAGCAGCTTCTTCGGGACCAATTACGAGACCCAGTACTTC,CASSFFGTNYETQYF
NA,TRBV29-1,TRBJ2-3,NA,TGCAGCGCCGGCGGACAGACGATTAGCACAGATACGCAGTATTTT,CSAGGQTISTDTQYF
once,TRBV6-5,TRBJ1-6,NA,TGTGCCAGCTGGAGCTCCTATAATTCACCCCTCCACTTT,CASWSSYNSPLHF
NA,TRBV6-5,TRBJ2-1,TRBD2,TGTGCCAGCAGTCGCGGGACTAGTAGAGAGCAGTTCTTC,CASSRGTSREQFF
NA,TRBV7-2,TRBJ2-1,NA,TGTGCCAGCAGCCCATTTTACGGAGGGGCCTACAATGAGCAGTTCTTC,CASSPFYGGAYNEQFF
NA,TRBV5-1,TRBJ2-3,NA,TGCGCCAGCAGCTTTGAGGTGGGGGATACGCAGTATTTT,CASSFEVGDTQYF
NA,TRBV11-2,TRBJ2-1,TRBD2,TGTGCCAGCAGCTTAAATCGACTAGCGGGAGTTAATGAGCAGTTCTTC,CASSLNRLAGVNEQFF
NA,TRBV9,TRBJ2-5,NA,TGTGCCAGCAGCGTAGGACCACTCCAAGAGACCCAGTACTTC,CASSVGPLQETQYF
NA,TRBV11-3,TRBJ2-1,NA,TGTGCCAGCAGCTTAGAATCCTTCACGGACAATGAGCAGTTCTTC,CASSLESFTDNEQFF
NA,TRBV5-5,TRBJ1-3,NA,TGTGCCAGCTATGGGGTTGGAAACACCATATATTTT,CASYGVGNTIYF
NA,TRBV2,TRBJ1-3,TRBD1,TGTGCCAGCAGCCGGGACAGGGGGGACTCTGGAAACACCATATATTTT,CASSRDRGDSGNTIYF
NA,TRBV15,TRBJ2-5,TRBD1,TGTGCCACCAGCGCCCAAAGGGGGACAGGGGGACAGACCCAGTACTTC,CATSAQRGTGGQTQYF
NA,TRBV27,TRBJ2-1,NA,TGTGCCAGCCTTACAGGGGGGGCCTACAATGAGCAGTTCTTC,CASLTGGAYNEQFF
NA,TRBV11-3,TRBJ2-4,NA,TGTGCCAGCACTGACGGACCTCGGGGGAACATTCAGTACTTC,CASTDGPRGNIQYF
NA,TRBV11-2,TRBJ1-2,NA,TGTGCCAGCAGCTCGGGCCTCAACTATGGCTACACCTTC,CASSSGLNYGYTF
once,TRBV23-1,TRBJ2-6,TRBD1,TGCGCCAGCATCCGGACAGGGATCATCTCTGGGGCCAACGTCCTGACTTTC,CASIRTGIISGANVLTF